One sample yielded the 25 T cell receptor beta chains listed below, sequenced in a study of radiotherapy plus CTLA-4 blockade in lung cancer. Profiling relied on immunoSEQ multiplex PCR, and the TCRdb table lists in-frame clones only, not all of them. The sample consists of about 110,000 clones, more than 75% of them appearing once. This sample comprised peripheral blood, obtained from a patient treated with radiotherapy plus ipilimumab. These receptors all come from a human donor with non-small cell lung cancer that progressed on radiotherapy plus ipilimumab. Some clones in this sample may be carry-over from other donors' samples.

The CDR3 nucleotides read TGCAGCGTTGGATTGTATAGCAATCAGCCCCAGCATTTT. Its protein is CSVGLYSNQPQHF. The chain couples TRBV29-1 to TRBJ1-5; D is uncertain. Per the germline V gene, CDR1 is SQVTM and CDR2 is ANQGSEA. Trimming took off 4 bases at V and 0 bases at J, with 7 bases between the two ends. CDR3 length equals 13 residues. The full variable domain, its missing parts supplied by reference TRBV29-1 and TRBJ1-5, is SAVISQKPSRDICQRGTSLTIQCQVDSQVTMMFWYRQQPGQSLTLIATANQGSEATYESGFVIDKFPISRPNLTFSTLTVSNMSPEDSSIYLCSVGLYSNQPQHFGDGTRLSIL.

The chain is built from TRBV18 and TRBJ1-3; unclear D gene. Germline V gives CDR1 KGHSH, CDR2 LQKENI. The CDR3 totals 15 residues. Trimming took off 3 bases at V and 0 bases at J, with 9 bases between the two ends. CDR3 nucleotides: TGTGCCAGCTCACCGGACGGCGACTCTGGAAACACCATATATTTT. Protein sequence: CASSPDGDSGNTIYF. The entire variable domain, with the rest obtained from reference TRBV18 and TRBJ1-3, is as follows: NAGVMQNPRHLVRRRGQEARLRCSPMKGHSHVYWYRQLPEEGLKFMVYLQKENIIDESGMPKERFSAEFPKEGPSILRIQQVVRGDSAAYFCASSPDGDSGNTIYFGEGSWLTVV.

This chain links TRBV6-6 with TRBJ1-1; a weak D match, TRBD1 (6 bases). Germline loops: CDR1 MNHNY, CDR2 SVGAGI (reference sequence). The CDR3 loop spans 14 amino acids. V was cut by 6 bases and J by 4 bases, with 15 bases left in between. The CDR3 spells CASSYTTGRTEAFF. Written as DNA, the CDR3 is TGTGCCAGCAGCTACACGACAGGACGCACTGAAGCTTTCTTT.

V gene TRBV6-6 combines with J gene TRBJ2-1; 10 positions match TRBD1. This CDR3 is built from 13 residues. Germline CDR1 is MNHNY and CDR2 is SVGAGI (reference sequence). The V gene end was trimmed by 3 bases and the J gene end by 10 bases; junction bases not matched to a gene: 3. CDR3 region: CASSYGTGVEQFF. In DNA form, the CDR3 reads TGTGCCAGCAGTTATGGGACAGGGGTCGAGCAGTTCTTC.

The genes are TRBV6-5 and TRBJ1-4, with TRBD1 identical over 7 bases. The germline CDR1 and CDR2 sequences are MNHEY and SVGAGI. Trimming cost V 6 bases and J 7 bases; bases outside gene matches: 8. This CDR3 spans 14 amino acids. CDR3 sequence reads: CASSPTGIGEKLFF. As DNA, the CDR3 is TGTGCCAGCAGCCCGACAGGGATAGGTGAAAAACTGTTTTTT.

The V call is TRBV29-1, the J call TRBJ1-3; D remains ambiguous. Trimming pared 3 bases from V and 4 bases from J, leaving 13 bases between. The CDR3 has 14 residues. Per germline, CDR1 SQVTM and CDR2 ANQGSEA. The CDR3 DNA follows: TGCAGCGTTGATGTCGGTGGATGGGGAAACACCATATATTTT. It is translated as CSVDVGGWGNTIYF.

This rearrangement joins TRBV5-8 to TRBJ2-7; tentatively, D is TRBD2 (6 bases). Germline CDR1 reads SGHTS; CDR2 reads YDEGEE. The CDR3 covers 13 residues. V gave up 4 bases and J gave up 2 bases, with 10 bases separating them. The CDR3 protein is CASSRGLAYEQYF. CDR3 coding DNA: TGTGCCAGCAGCCGGGGGTTGGCCTACGAGCAGTACTTC.

This chain connects TRBV18 to TRBJ2-7; 9 bases are shared with TRBD2. Germline lookup yields CDR1 KGHSH and CDR2 LQKENI. The CDR3 length is 17 residues. J gave up 0 bases and V 3 bases, and 9 bases lay outside the gene matches. This CDR3 is CASSPTSSRGGSYEQYF. For the CDR3, the DNA is TGTGCCAGCTCACCGACTAGCTCGCGGGGGGGCTCCTACGAGCAGTACTTC.

The gene calls are TRBV9 and TRBJ2-3, with 7 bases aligning to TRBD2. Germline V lookup: CDR1 SGDLS, CDR2 YYNGEE. V lost 1 base to trimming and J lost 1 base; unmatched junction nucleotides: 12. This CDR3 has 18 residues. For the CDR3, the DNA is TGTGCCAGCAGCGTAAGCTTAATCTCGGCGGGGGGCACAGATACGCAGTATTTT. Translated, it gives CASSVSLISAGGTDTQYF.

This clone was seen once. The sample has other DNA sequences that encode this CDR3 too. Written as DNA, the CDR3 is TGCGCCAGCAGCTTGGAAGTCGACACTGAAGCTTTCTTT. Translated: CASSLEVDTEAFF. The rearrangement joins TRBV5-1 to TRBJ1-1; D not certain. Per germline, CDR1 SGHRS and CDR2 YFSETQ. This CDR3 is built from 13 residues. V lost 0 bases to trimming and J lost 3 bases, with 6 bases between them.

V usage is TRBV11-1 and J usage is TRBJ1-2; TRBD1 is a possible D gene (6 bases). The CDR3 is 16 amino acids. Per germline, CDR1 SGHAT and CDR2 FQDESV (reference sequence). Trimming removed 5 bases at V and 6 bases at J, with 22 bases between. The DNA of the CDR3 is TGTGCCAGCAGCCAGGGGTACAGGGTGGAAGTGGATGGCTACACCTTC. Translating it yields CASSQGYRVEVDGYTF.

This chain connects TRBV6-4 to TRBJ2-4, with D perhaps given as TRBD1 or TRBD2 (5 bases each). This CDR3 spans 16 amino acids. From germline, CDR1 is MRHNA and CDR2 SNTAGT. Trimming took 7 bases from V and 0 from J, leaving 16 bases between them. CDR3 in amino acids: CASNPGRTIAKNIQYF. DNA for the CDR3: TGTGCCAGCAACCCGGGACGGACAATAGCCAAAAACATTCAGTACTTC.

J is TRBJ1-1 and V is TRBV27; D is ambiguous. The CDR3 is 15 residues long. V shed 7 bases and J shed 2 bases, with 17 bases lying between them. Looked up from germline, CDR1 is MNHEY and CDR2 is SMNVEV (reference sequence). CDR3 residues: CASTPHAGPNTEAFF. DNA of the CDR3: TGTGCCAGCACACCTCATGCCGGGCCCAACACTGAAGCTTTCTTT.

This clone was recorded only once. The V gene is TRBV5-4, the J gene TRBJ1-2, with 8 positions matching TRBD1. Germline V gene sequence: CDR1 SGHNT, CDR2 YYREEE (reference sequence). CDR3 length equals 11 residues. Germline trimming cut 5 bases from V and 14 bases from J; bases unmatched to any gene: 8. This chain's CDR3 is CASRLTGEKTF. DNA for the CDR3: TGTGCCAGCAGATTGACAGGGGAGAAGACCTTC.

This sequence joins TRBV18 and TRBJ1-2, with a tentative D call TRBD1 (5 bases). The germline V and J ends were trimmed by 3 bases and 4 bases, with 18 bases remaining between them. The CDR3 consists of 16 residues. The germline V gene has CDR1 KGHSH and CDR2 LQKENI. In DNA form, the CDR3 reads TGTGCCAGCTCACCGGGGGTAGGGGAAGAGCTCTATGGCTACACCTTC. Encoded protein: CASSPGVGEELYGYTF. Variable domain in full (rest from reference TRBV18 and TRBJ1-2): NAGVMQNPRHLVRRRGQEARLRCSPMKGHSHVYWYRQLPEEGLKFMVYLQKENIIDESGMPKERFSAEFPKEGPSILRIQQVVRGDSAAYFCASSPGVGEELYGYTFGSGTRLTVV.

This sequence joins TRBV28 and TRBJ1-1; no clear D gene. The V gene's germline CDR1 is MDHEN and CDR2 SYDVKM. The V end lost 3 bases, the J end lost 3 bases, and 5 bases lay between the germline ends. The CDR3 totals 12 residues. The CDR3 reads CASSFSYTEAFF. The CDR3 nucleotides read TGTGCCAGCAGTTTCTCTTACACTGAAGCTTTCTTT. The complete variable domain, with remaining parts taken from reference TRBV28 and TRBJ1-1, reads DVKVTQSSRYLVKRTGEKVFLECVQDMDHENMFWYRQDPGLGLRLIYFSYDVKMKEKGDIPEGYSVSREKKERFSLILESASTNQTSMYLCASSFSYTEAFFGQGTRLTVV.

The chain is built from TRBV5-1 and TRBJ2-5; D is possibly TRBD1 or TRBD2 (5 bases each). Trimming left V 5 bases short and J 2 bases short, with 10 bases between. Per the germline V gene, CDR1 is SGHRS and CDR2 is YFSETQ. The CDR3 totals 13 residues. The CDR3 DNA sequence: TGCGCCAGCAGTAGTGAGGGGCAAGAGACCCAGTACTTC. As protein: CASSSEGQETQYF.

The genes are TRBV7-8 and TRBJ2-3; D possibly matches TRBD1 or TRBD2 (5 bases each). Germline V gene lookup returns CDR1 SGHVS and CDR2 FQNEAQ. This CDR3 contains 15 residues. Trimming removed 7 bases from V and 8 bases from J, with 22 bases in between. CDR3 sequence: CASNDLGVLRGTQYF. Written as DNA, the CDR3 is TGTGCCAGCAACGACCTGGGGGTCTTAAGGGGTACGCAGTATTTT.

The V and J genes are TRBV5-1 and TRBJ1-2; weak D call: TRBD1 (5 bases). The CDR3 consists of 13 residues. Trimming took off 4 bases at V and 2 bases at J, with 9 bases between the two ends. Germline V CDR1 and CDR2: SGHRS, YFSETQ. DNA of the CDR3: TGCGCCAGCAGCGGGACCGACAACTATGGCTACACCTTC. Amino acids: CASSGTDNYGYTF.

The chain couples TRBV5-4 to TRBJ1-3; D call uncertain. Germline CDR1 reads SGHNT; CDR2 reads YYREEE (reference sequence). V was cut by 3 bases and J by 1 base, with 8 bases left in between. CDR3 size: 14 residues. The CDR3 nucleotides read TGTGCCAGCAGCTCCGATATGTCTGGAAACACCATATATTTT. Translation gives CASSSDMSGNTIYF.

The rearrangement uses TRBV5-1 and TRBJ2-3; possible D gene TRBD1, 6 bases. The CDR3 totals 15 residues. V gave up 1 base and J gave up 0 bases, with 9 bases separating them. Germline values: CDR1 SGHRS, CDR2 YFSETQ. CDR3 loop: CASSLSTGSTDTQYF. The CDR3 DNA is TGCGCCAGCAGCTTGTCTACAGGGAGCACAGATACGCAGTATTTT.

This clone showed up just once. The same CDR3 arises from other DNA sequences in this sample as well. The chain recombines TRBV10-3 with TRBJ1-5; no definite D call. V was shortened by 11 bases and J by 3 bases, with 17 bases between the two germline ends. CDR3 length: 14 amino acids. Germline CDR1 and CDR2: ENHRY and SYGVKD. The CDR3 DNA is TGTGCCCCTTATTGTAGGACGAACAATCAGCCCCAGCATTTT. It is translated as CAPYCRTNNQPQHF.

CDR3 sequence: CASSLAGDDYNEQFF. As DNA, the CDR3 is TGTGCCAGCAGCTTAGCGGGGGACGATTACAATGAGCAGTTCTTC. The V call is TRBV9, the J call TRBJ2-1; 9 nucleotides line up with TRBD2. V shed 4 bases, J shed 4 bases, and the junction held 6 bases outside the gene matches. The CDR3 sequence is 15 residues long. Germline assignment: CDR1 SGDLS and CDR2 YYNGEE. Based on the CDR3 plus reference TRBV9 and TRBJ2-1, the full variable domain is DSGVTQTPKHLITATGQRVTLRCSPRSGDLSVYWYQQSLDQGLQFLIQYYNGEERAKGNILERFSAQQFPDLHSELNLSSLELGDSALYFCASSLAGDDYNEQFFGPGTRLTVL.

The V call is TRBV5-1, the J call TRBJ2-6, with D perhaps matching TRBD1 (6 bases). V was pared by 0 bases and J by 2 bases, with 6 bases between. The CDR3 is 15 residues long. Germline CDR1 SGHRS, CDR2 YFSETQ. CDR3 region: CASSLDRAGANVLTF. The CDR3 nucleotides read TGCGCCAGCAGCTTGGACAGGGCTGGGGCCAACGTCCTGACTTTC.

This chain connects TRBV23-1 to TRBJ2-1, with 9 bases that match TRBD1. TRBV23-1 falls under the ORF class, with uncertain function. CDR3 length: 12 amino acids. The J segment lost 8 bases and the V segment lost 6 bases, leaving 2 bases of the junction unmatched. For the CDR3, the DNA is TGCGCCAGCAGACAGGGGGCGTATGAGCAGTTCTTC. It translates to CASRQGAYEQFF.